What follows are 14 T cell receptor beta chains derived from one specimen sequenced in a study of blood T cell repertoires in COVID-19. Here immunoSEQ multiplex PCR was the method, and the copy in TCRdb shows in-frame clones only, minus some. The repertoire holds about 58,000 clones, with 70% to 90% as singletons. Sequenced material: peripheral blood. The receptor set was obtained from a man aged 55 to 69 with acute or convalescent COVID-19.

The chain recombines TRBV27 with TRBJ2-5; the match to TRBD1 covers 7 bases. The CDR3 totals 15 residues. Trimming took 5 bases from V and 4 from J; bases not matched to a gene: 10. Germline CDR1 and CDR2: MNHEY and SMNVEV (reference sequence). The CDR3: CASSTRDSGGETQYF. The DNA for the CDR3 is TGTGCCAGCAGTACCCGGGACAGCGGTGGAGAGACCCAGTACTTC.

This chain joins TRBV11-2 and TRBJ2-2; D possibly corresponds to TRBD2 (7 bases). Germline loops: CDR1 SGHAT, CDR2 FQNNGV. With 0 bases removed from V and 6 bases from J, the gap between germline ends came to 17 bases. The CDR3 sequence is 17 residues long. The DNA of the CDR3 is TGTGCCAGCAGCTTAGAATTCAGCGGGACAACAGCCGGGGAGCTGTTTTTT. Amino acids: CASSLEFSGTTAGELFF.

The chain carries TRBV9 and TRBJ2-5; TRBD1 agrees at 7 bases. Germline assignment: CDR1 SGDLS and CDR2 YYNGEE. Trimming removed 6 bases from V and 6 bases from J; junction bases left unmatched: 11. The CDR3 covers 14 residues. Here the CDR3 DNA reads TGTGCCAGCACCCGGGGACAGACCGCTAAGACCCAGTACTTC. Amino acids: CASTRGQTAKTQYF.

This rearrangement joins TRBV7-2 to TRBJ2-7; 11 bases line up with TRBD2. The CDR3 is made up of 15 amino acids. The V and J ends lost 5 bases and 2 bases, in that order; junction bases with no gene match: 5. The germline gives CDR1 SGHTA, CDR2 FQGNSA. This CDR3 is CASSPLAGGPYEQYF. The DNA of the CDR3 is TGTGCCAGCAGCCCCTTAGCGGGAGGGCCCTACGAGCAGTACTTC.

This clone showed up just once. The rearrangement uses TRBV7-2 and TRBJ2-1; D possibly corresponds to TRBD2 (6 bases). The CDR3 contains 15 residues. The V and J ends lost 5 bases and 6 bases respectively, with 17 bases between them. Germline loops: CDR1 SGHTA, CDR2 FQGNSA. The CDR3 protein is CASSPPGRGFNEQFF. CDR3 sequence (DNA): TGTGCCAGCAGCCCACCCGGGAGAGGTTTCAATGAGCAGTTCTTC.

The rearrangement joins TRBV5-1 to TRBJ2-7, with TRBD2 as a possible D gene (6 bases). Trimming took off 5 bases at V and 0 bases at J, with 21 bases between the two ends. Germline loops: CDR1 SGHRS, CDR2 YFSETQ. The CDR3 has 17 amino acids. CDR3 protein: CASRGGTGGGPSYEQYF. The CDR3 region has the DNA TGCGCCAGCAGAGGAGGAACAGGCGGAGGGCCCTCCTACGAGCAGTACTTC.

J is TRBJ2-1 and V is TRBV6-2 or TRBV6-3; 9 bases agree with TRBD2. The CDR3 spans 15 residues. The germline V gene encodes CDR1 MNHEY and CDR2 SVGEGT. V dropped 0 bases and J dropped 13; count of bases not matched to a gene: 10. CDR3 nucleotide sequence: TGTGCCAGCAGTTACTCGTTAGCGGGAGTGTTTGAACAGTTCTTC. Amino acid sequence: CASSYSLAGVFEQFF.

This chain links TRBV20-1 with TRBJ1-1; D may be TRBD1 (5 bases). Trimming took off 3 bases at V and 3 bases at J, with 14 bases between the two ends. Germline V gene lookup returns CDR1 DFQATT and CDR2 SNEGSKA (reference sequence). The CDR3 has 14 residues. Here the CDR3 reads CSASQEGTYTEAFF. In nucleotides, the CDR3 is TGCAGTGCTAGTCAGGAGGGGACGTACACTGAAGCTTTCTTT.

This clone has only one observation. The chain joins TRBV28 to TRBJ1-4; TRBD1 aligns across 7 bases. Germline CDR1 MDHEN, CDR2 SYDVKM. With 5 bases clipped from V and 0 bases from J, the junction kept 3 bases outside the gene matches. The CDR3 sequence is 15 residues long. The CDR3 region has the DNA TGTGCCAGCAGTGGGACAGACACAACTAATGAAAAACTGTTTTTT. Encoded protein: CASSGTDTTNEKLFF.

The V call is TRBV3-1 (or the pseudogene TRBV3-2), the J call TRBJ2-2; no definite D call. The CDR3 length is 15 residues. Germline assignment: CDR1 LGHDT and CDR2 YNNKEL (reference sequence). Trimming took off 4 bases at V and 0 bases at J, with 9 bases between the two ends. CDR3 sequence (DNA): TGTGCCAGCAGCCCCGGAGTAACGAACACCGGGGAGCTGTTTTTT. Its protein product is CASSPGVTNTGELFF.

The CDR3 sequence: CASSLGRHDEQYF. CDR3 nucleotide sequence: TGTGCCAGCAGCTTAGGCCGACACGACGAGCAGTACTTC. This sequence joins TRBV11-3 and TRBJ2-7; D not resolved. Trimming took off 1 base at V and 5 bases at J, with 9 bases between the two ends. Germline V gene sequence: CDR1 SGHNT, CDR2 YENEEA. The CDR3 is 13 residues long.

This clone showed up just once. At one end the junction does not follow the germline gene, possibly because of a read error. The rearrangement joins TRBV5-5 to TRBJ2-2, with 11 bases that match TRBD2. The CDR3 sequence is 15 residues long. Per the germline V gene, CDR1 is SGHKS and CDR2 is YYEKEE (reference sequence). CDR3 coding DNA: TGTGCCAGCAGCCGACTAGCGGGAAACATCGGGGAGCTGTTTTTT. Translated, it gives CASSRLAGNIGELFF.

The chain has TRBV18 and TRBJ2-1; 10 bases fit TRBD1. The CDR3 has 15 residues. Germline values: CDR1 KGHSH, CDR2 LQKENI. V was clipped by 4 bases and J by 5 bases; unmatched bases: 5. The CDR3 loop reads CASSLGQGVDNEQFF. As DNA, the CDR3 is TGTGCCAGCTCACTAGGACAGGGGGTAGACAATGAGCAGTTCTTC.

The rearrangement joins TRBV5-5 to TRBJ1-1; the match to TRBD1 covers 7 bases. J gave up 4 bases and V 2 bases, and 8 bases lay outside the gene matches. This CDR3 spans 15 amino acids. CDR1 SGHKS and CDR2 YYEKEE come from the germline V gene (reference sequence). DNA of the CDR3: TGTGCCAGCAGCTTCGCAGGGGGAAGGAGCACTGAAGCTTTCTTT. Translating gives CASSFAGGRSTEAFF.